The rows below give T cell receptor beta chains drawn from one sample of a study of T cells expressing NK-cell markers. TCRdb reanalyzed the 5' RACE reads, giving one entry per CDR3 protein sequence and no DNA. The sample includes some 450,000 distinct CDR3 sequences. Sequencing was performed on blood T cells: a sorted CD56 or NKG2C T cell subset, CD4+ or CD8+ T cells, or bulk PBMC T cells (not recorded which). These receptors were taken from a woman between 18 and 75 years old in good health. CDR3s include the opening cysteine and the closing phenylalanine or tryptophan.

j_gene: TRBJ2-1
v_gene: TRBV5-6
CDR3aa: CASSLFLAGGPDNEQFF

j_gene: TRBJ2-3
v_gene: TRBV25-1
CDR3aa: CASSEDLSGVEDTQYF

j_gene: TRBJ2-7
v_gene: TRBV6-2/TRBV6-3
CDR3aa: CASNPLPWGLASYEQYF

j_gene: TRBJ2-2
v_gene: TRBV25-1
CDR3aa: CASRDAGTSGGSGELFF

j_gene: TRBJ1-5
v_gene: TRBV5-1
CDR3aa: CASSLGGQGHQPQHF

j_gene: TRBJ2-1
v_gene: TRBV4-1
CDR3aa: CASRVLAEYNEQFF

j_gene: TRBJ1-4
v_gene: TRBV27
CDR3aa: CASSAQPWEVATNEKLFF

j_gene: TRBJ2-5
v_gene: TRBV5-1
CDR3aa: CASSQQGWQTQYF

j_gene: TRBJ2-7
v_gene: TRBV6-2/TRBV6-3
CDR3aa: CASSYSPGGPYEQYF

j_gene: TRBJ2-7
v_gene: TRBV19
CDR3aa: CASSIRSGRTVYEQYF

j_gene: TRBJ2-1
v_gene: TRBV27
CDR3aa: CASSLRGNGEQFF

j_gene: TRBJ2-2
v_gene: TRBV12-3/TRBV12-4
CDR3aa: CAIQIWTVGELFF

j_gene: TRBJ2-5
v_gene: TRBV5-8
CDR3aa: CASSLLDAGIEGETQYF

j_gene: TRBJ2-3
v_gene: TRBV19
CDR3aa: CASAAGSPDTQYF

j_gene: TRBJ2-4
v_gene: TRBV7-3
CDR3aa: CASSSVGENIQYF

j_gene: TRBJ2-7
v_gene: TRBV5-1
CDR3aa: CASSLERGKQYF

j_gene: TRBJ1-1
v_gene: TRBV5-5
CDR3aa: CASRPDRVLAGEAFF

j_gene: TRBJ1-4
v_gene: TRBV6-1
CDR3aa: CASSPIPTPNEKLFF

j_gene: TRBJ2-7
v_gene: TRBV29-1
CDR3aa: CSVVRDGASYEQYF

j_gene: TRBJ2-3
v_gene: TRBV11-2
CDR3aa: CASSPDGYTQYF

j_gene: TRBJ2-1
v_gene: TRBV27
CDR3aa: CASSLTANEQFF

j_gene: TRBJ2-7
v_gene: TRBV29-1
CDR3aa: CSVVWLAGGDEQYF

j_gene: TRBJ2-3
v_gene: TRBV7-6
CDR3aa: CASSLRAGPRTDTQYF

j_gene: TRBJ2-7
v_gene: TRBV7-2
CDR3aa: CASSFQRAWEQYF

j_gene: TRBJ2-7
v_gene: TRBV29-1
CDR3aa: CSVILPPGRSSYEQYF

j_gene: TRBJ2-7
v_gene: TRBV14
CDR3aa: CASSKTGAPYELYF

j_gene: TRBJ1-4
v_gene: TRBV12-3/TRBV12-4
CDR3aa: CASSFRGGSDEKLFF

j_gene: TRBJ2-1
v_gene: TRBV20-1
CDR3aa: CSARGDSYNEQFF

j_gene: TRBJ2-3
v_gene: TRBV11-3
CDR3aa: CASSLTSNTDTQYF

j_gene: TRBJ1-4
v_gene: TRBV5-1
CDR3aa: CASTAWLDSEKLFF

j_gene: TRBJ2-7
v_gene: TRBV7-2
CDR3aa: CASSLQAGVRYEQYF

j_gene: TRBJ1-4
v_gene: TRBV3-1
CDR3aa: CASSQSGKLFF

j_gene: TRBJ2-2
v_gene: TRBV28
CDR3aa: CASSLGGHGELFF

j_gene: TRBJ2-2
v_gene: TRBV4-3
CDR3aa: CASSHDTYGRNTGELFF

j_gene: TRBJ2-4
v_gene: TRBV6-5
CDR3aa: CASSHYSTGPLDIQYF

j_gene: TRBJ2-1
v_gene: TRBV6-1
CDR3aa: CASRTDSHETYNEQFF

j_gene: TRBJ1-5
v_gene: TRBV12-3/TRBV12-4
CDR3aa: CASVGDSNQPQHF

j_gene: TRBJ2-6
v_gene: TRBV18
CDR3aa: CASAGQGQTGANVLTF

j_gene: TRBJ2-3
v_gene: TRBV7-2
CDR3aa: CASSLMRFGTDTQYF